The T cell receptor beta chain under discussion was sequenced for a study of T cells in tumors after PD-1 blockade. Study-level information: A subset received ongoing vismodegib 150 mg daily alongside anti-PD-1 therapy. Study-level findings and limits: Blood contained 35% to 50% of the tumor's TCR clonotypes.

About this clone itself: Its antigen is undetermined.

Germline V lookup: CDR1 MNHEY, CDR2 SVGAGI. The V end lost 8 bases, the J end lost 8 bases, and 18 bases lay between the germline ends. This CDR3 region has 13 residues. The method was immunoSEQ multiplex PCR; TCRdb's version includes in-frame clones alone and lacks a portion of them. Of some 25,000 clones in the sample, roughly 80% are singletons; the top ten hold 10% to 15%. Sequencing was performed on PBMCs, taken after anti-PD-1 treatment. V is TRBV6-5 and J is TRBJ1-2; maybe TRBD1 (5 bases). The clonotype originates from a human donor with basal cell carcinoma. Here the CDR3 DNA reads TGTGCCAGCGGTCGAATGGGAAGGGACGGCTACACCTTC. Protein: CASGRMGRDGYTF.